Each of the 4 T cell receptor beta chains below was sequenced from the same sample in a study of blood T cell repertoires in COVID-19. Measured with immunoSEQ multiplex PCR; TCRdb has only the in-frame clones, and not every one. The sample consists of approximately 300,000 clones, about 83% of them appearing once. Sequenced input: peripheral blood. The receptors derive from a woman aged 50 to 60 with acute or convalescent COVID-19.

The rearrangement links TRBV5-1 to TRBJ1-1; D call uncertain. V lost 3 bases and J lost 0, with 6 bases in between. Germline CDR1 SGHRS, CDR2 YFSETQ. This CDR3 spans 13 amino acids. CDR3 amino acids: CASSSRVNTEAFF. The CDR3 coding sequence is TGCGCCAGCAGCTCGAGGGTGAACACTGAAGCTTTCTTT. Complete variable domain (other parts from reference TRBV5-1 and TRBJ1-1): KAGVTQTPRYLIKTRGQQVTLSCSPISGHRSVSWYQQTPGQGLQFLFEYFSETQRNKGNFPGRFSGRQFSNSRSEMNVSTLELGDSALYLCASSSRVNTEAFFGQGTRLTVV.

The chain employs TRBV29-1 and TRBJ1-4, with 10 positions matching TRBD1. The V gene end was trimmed by 4 bases and the J gene end by 7 bases; junction bases not matched to a gene: 3. Germline loops: CDR1 SQVTM, CDR2 ANQGSEA. The CDR3 totals 13 residues. CDR3 nucleotide sequence: TGCAGCGTTGCGACAGGGGGCGGTGAAAAACTGTTTTTT. This translates into CSVATGGGEKLFF. The full variable domain, its missing parts supplied by reference TRBV29-1 and TRBJ1-4, is SAVISQKPSRDICQRGTSLTIQCQVDSQVTMMFWYRQQPGQSLTLIATANQGSEATYESGFVIDKFPISRPNLTFSTLTVSNMSPEDSSIYLCSVATGGGEKLFFGSGTQLSVL.

The V and J genes are TRBV18 and TRBJ1-1; 7 bases align to TRBD1. Germline lookup yields CDR1 KGHSH and CDR2 LQKENI. The CDR3 is made up of 14 amino acids. With V trimmed by 3 bases and J by 0 bases, 1 base remained unmatched. Written as DNA, the CDR3 is TGTGCCAGCTCACCCGACAGGGTGAACACTGAAGCTTTCTTT. Translation gives CASSPDRVNTEAFF.

A remark on this clone: An end of the junction differs from the germline gene, which may be a read error. The genes are TRBV28 and TRBJ1-1; tentative D call: TRBD1 (5 bases). CDR3 length: 15 residues. Germline lookup yields CDR1 MDHEN and CDR2 SYDVKM. Here the CDR3 DNA reads TGTGCCAGCAGTCTATGGGGCAGGACTAACACTGAAGCTTTCTTT. Translated, it gives CASSLWGRTNTEAFF.